The clone carrying this T cell receptor beta chain was seen a few times. The data were obtained in a study of blood T cells in healthy people across ages. It was with a sample-barcoded 5' primer and a J-beta primer mix that a second PCR of roughly 7 to 12 cycles was run. One entry per CDR3 protein, called by TCRdb with MiXCR from the 5' RACE reads. The sample comprises more than 900,000 distinct CDR3 sequences, roughly a quarter of which are singletons, and approximately 0.75% rests with the top ten. Germline V gives CDR1 SEHNR, CDR2 FQNEAQ (reference sequence). This CDR3 has 13 amino acids. This sample also appeared in a second study, on T cells of mothers and their children. In that study: The authors added sample barcodes and 2-4 random nucleotides using the M1S primer of the second PCR.

V and J are TRBV7-9 and TRBJ2-7; no reliable D call. Gene TRBJ2-5 matches the end of the DNA better, so the J call may be wrong. This clonotype originated in a girl aged 2-10 years in good health. The sample taken for sequencing was blood. The CDR3 sequence: CASSSFLGETQYF. The CDR3 DNA reads TGTGCCAGCAGCAGTTTCCTGGGGGAGACCCAGTACTTC.